This passage covers 19 T cell receptor beta chains from one sample sequenced in a study of regulatory T cells in long-lasting Graves disease. The time point denotes: newly diagnosed GD, antithyroid drugs for less than 3 months. Extracted PBMC RNA gave rise to the TCR library. Through Arm-PCR of CDR3 regions and iRepertoire HTBI primers, TCR beta libraries were built. TCRdb called the multiplex PCR reads again in MiXCR, with one record for every CDR3 protein. The sample gives about 400,000 distinct CDR3 sequences, around a sixth of which show up once; approximately 21% is in the top ten. The sequences come from peripheral blood mononuclear cells (PBMCs), collected at new diagnosis, from a patient treated with antithyroid drugs. The receptor set was obtained from a female donor with Graves disease.

This clonotype was counted ten times or more. The V and J genes are TRBV29-1 and TRBJ2-6; D is ambiguous. This CDR3 comprises 12 residues. V gave up 4 bases and J gave up 4 bases, with 5 bases separating them. Germline V gives CDR1 SQVTM, CDR2 ANQGSEA. The DNA for the CDR3 is TGCAGCGTTGGATCCGGGGCCAACGTCCTGACTTTC. Encoded protein: CSVGSGANVLTF. Full variable domain (rest looked up from reference TRBV29-1 and TRBJ2-6): SAVISQKPSRDICQRGTSLTIQCQVDSQVTMMFWYRQQPGQSLTLIATANQGSEATYESGFVIDKFPISRPNLTFSTLTVSNMSPEDSSIYLCSVGSGANVLTFGAGSRLTVL.

This clonotype was found many times. The gene calls are TRBV30 and TRBJ1-2; no clear D. The CDR3 sequence is 11 residues long. Germline V gene lookup returns CDR1 GTSNPN and CDR2 SVGIG (reference sequence). Trimming stripped 5 bases from V and 2 bases from J, with 6 bases between. The CDR3 DNA follows: TGTGCCTGGGACACCAACTATGGCTACACCTTC. Translating gives CAWDTNYGYTF.

This clonotype was observed at least ten times. The chain has TRBV6-2 or TRBV6-3 and TRBJ2-1, with 8 positions matching TRBD2. The CDR3 length is 16 residues. CDR1 and CDR2 (germline): MNHEY, SVGEGT. The ends lost 6 bases at V and 7 bases at J; junction bases unmatched: 14. The CDR3 region has the DNA TGTGCCAGCAGATACCGGGTAGCGGGAAAAGGGAATGAGCAGTTCTTC. Translated, it gives CASRYRVAGKGNEQFF.

This clonotype showed up many times. The chain employs TRBV2 and TRBJ2-7, with TRBD1 matching over 10 bases. V shed 8 bases, J shed 2 bases, and the junction held 24 bases outside the gene matches. Germline V gene data show CDR1 as SNHLY and CDR2 as FYNNEI. The CDR3 has 20 amino acids. The DNA for the CDR3 is TGTGCCAGCGTACCCGCATGTCCGGGACAGGGGAGCTTTTTAGCCTACGAGCAGTACTTC. Translating gives CASVPACPGQGSFLAYEQYF.

The chain has TRBV20-1 and TRBJ2-7; D is possibly TRBD1 or TRBD2 (5 bases each). V dropped 5 bases and J dropped 5 bases, with 19 bases sitting between them. Germline-derived CDR1 and CDR2 are DFQATT and SNEGSKA (reference sequence). The CDR3 spans 14 residues. The CDR3 loop reads CSAPSGGASNEQYF. The CDR3, as DNA: TGCAGTGCTCCTTCTGGGGGAGCATCCAACGAGCAGTACTTC.

This clonotype turned up a few times. The CDR3 DNA follows: TGTGCCTGGAGTGTACCGATCCGAAGAGGCGGGGAGCTGTTTTTT. As protein: CAWSVPIRRGGELFF. The chain employs TRBV30 and TRBJ2-2; D is ambiguous. Trimming took 0 bases from V and 7 from J, leaving 15 bases between them. This CDR3 spans 15 amino acids. The germline gives CDR1 GTSNPN, CDR2 SVGIG (reference sequence).

At least ten counts were recorded for this clonotype. The gene calls are TRBV28 and TRBJ2-7; TRBD1 is a possible D gene (7 bases). CDR3 size: 18 residues. Trimming removed 1 base at V and 0 bases at J, with 19 bases between. Per the germline V gene, CDR1 is MDHEN and CDR2 is SYDVKM. Here the CDR3 DNA reads TGTGCCAGCAGTTTATCGGAGTTTGCGGGACAGAACTCCTACGAGCAGTACTTC. It is translated as CASSLSEFAGQNSYEQYF.

Notes on this clonotype: This clone may be a read error of a much larger clone one base away. The chain is built from TRBV7-8 and TRBJ2-3; no firm D call. The CDR3 length is 15 residues. Germline V CDR1 and CDR2: SGHVS, FQNEAQ. The CDR3 DNA follows: TGTGCCAGCAGCTTAGAACACGCCTCTATGGATACGCGGTATTTT. Translating it yields CASSLEHASMDTRYF.

This chain uses TRBV18 with TRBJ2-7, with D uncertain. Between the trimmed V and J ends, which lost 3 bases and 0 bases, there was a span of 12 bases. CDR1 is KGHSH and CDR2 is LQKENI in the germline V gene. The CDR3 loop spans 15 amino acids. This CDR3 reads CASSPWAHRSYEQYF. The CDR3 coding sequence is TGTGCCAGCTCACCTTGGGCCCACCGCTCCTACGAGCAGTACTTC.

The CDR3 nucleotides are TGTGCCAGCAGCCAAGCGGTAGACTTCGGTACGCAGTATTTT. It codes for CASSQAVDFGTQYF. The V call is TRBV14, the J call TRBJ2-3; D remains unclear. The length of the CDR3 is 14 residues. V lost 1 base to trimming and J lost 8 bases, with 13 bases between them. Germline CDR1 SGHDN, CDR2 FVKESK.

This clonotype was found many times. The chain links TRBV12-3 or TRBV12-4 to TRBJ2-3, with D possibly TRBD1 on 5 matching bases. Trimming removed 5 bases from V and 2 bases from J, with 8 bases in between. The length of the CDR3 is 13 residues. The CDR3 protein is CASSPTVTDTQYF. The CDR3 DNA follows: TGTGCCAGCAGTCCGACAGTCACAGATACGCAGTATTTT.

The V call is TRBV5-1, the J call TRBJ1-1; TRBD1 agrees at 8 bases. V shed 2 bases and J 5 bases; nucleotides not matched to a gene: 11. Germline lookup yields CDR1 SGHRS and CDR2 YFSETQ. This CDR3 region has 16 residues. CDR3 protein: CASSLSNRGKGTEAFF. CDR3 DNA: TGCGCCAGCAGCTTATCCAACAGGGGGAAGGGTACTGAAGCTTTCTTT. Looking up the rest from reference TRBV5-1 and TRBJ1-1 gives the full variable domain: KAGVTQTPRYLIKTRGQQVTLSCSPISGHRSVSWYQQTPGQGLQFLFEYFSETQRNKGNFPGRFSGRQFSNSRSEMNVSTLELGDSALYLCASSLSNRGKGTEAFFGQGTRLTVV.

This sequence joins TRBV7-9 and TRBJ2-5, with a possible D match to TRBD1 (6 bases). The germline V and J ends were trimmed by 3 bases and 5 bases, with 16 bases remaining between them. The CDR3 consists of 15 residues. The germline V gene has CDR1 SEHNR and CDR2 FQNEAQ (reference sequence). CDR3 bases: TGTGCCAGCAGCTTTGGGGGCTGGATCAGGGAGACCCAGTACTTC. Translating it yields CASSFGGWIRETQYF.

This clonotype has ten or more counts. The V and J genes are TRBV9 and TRBJ1-3; a possible D gene is TRBD1 (6 bases). Germline CDR1 is SGDLS and CDR2 is YYNGEE. The CDR3 spans 16 residues. The V and J ends lost 3 bases and 4 bases respectively, with 17 bases between them. The DNA of the CDR3 is TGTGCCAGCAGCGCCACAGGGAACCCCGCCGGAAACACCATATATTTT. Its protein product is CASSATGNPAGNTIYF.

This clonotype was counted at least ten times. The rearrangement uses TRBV20-1 and TRBJ2-3, with 9 positions matching TRBD2. CDR3 length: 15 amino acids. Per germline, CDR1 DFQATT and CDR2 SNEGSKA (reference sequence). Trimming cost V 1 base and J 1 base; bases outside gene matches: 3. The CDR3, as DNA: TGCAGTGCTAGAGGGTCTAGCGGGGGCACAGATACGCAGTATTTT. Translating gives CSARGSSGGTDTQYF.

The sample holds many counts of this clonotype. The chain links TRBV20-1 to TRBJ2-7, with TRBD2 identical over 13 bases. The CDR3 is made up of 16 amino acids. Looked up from germline, CDR1 is DFQATT and CDR2 is SNEGSKA (reference sequence). V dropped 6 bases and J dropped 7; count of bases not matched to a gene: 15. CDR3 protein: CSARGLAGTWVNEQYF. CDR3 nucleotides: TGCAGTGCCCGGGGACTAGCGGGGACTTGGGTGAATGAGCAGTACTTC.

This clonotype came up many times. The rearrangement joins TRBV20-1 to TRBJ2-3; 12 bases map to TRBD1. Looked up from germline, CDR1 is DFQATT and CDR2 is SNEGSKA (reference sequence). V trimming: 6 bases; J trimming: 4 bases; junction bases outside the gene matches: 2. The CDR3 consists of 13 residues. The CDR3 loop reads CSAGTGGADTQYF. The CDR3 DNA is TGCAGTGCAGGGACAGGGGGCGCAGATACGCAGTATTTT.

Many counts were recorded for this clonotype. The gene calls are TRBV27 and TRBJ2-3; TRBD2 aligns across 8 bases. The germline CDR1 and CDR2 sequences are MNHEY and SMNVEV (reference sequence). The junction had 13 bases not matched to a gene; V was cut back by 5 bases and J by 6 bases. The CDR3 consists of 16 residues. CDR3 sequence (DNA): TGTGCCAGCAGTCCGGGACTAGATAGTTTACTGGATACGCAGTATTTT. As protein: CASSPGLDSLLDTQYF.

This clonotype occurred many times. The chain combines TRBV27 with TRBJ2-2; D is possibly TRBD1 or TRBD2 (5 bases each). CDR1 is MNHEY and CDR2 is SMNVEV in the germline V gene (reference sequence). V lost 3 bases, J lost 2 bases, and 13 bases lay in between. The CDR3 runs 16 residues. CDR3 residues: CASSFWGPSNTGELFF. The CDR3 coding sequence is TGTGCCAGCAGTTTTTGGGGACCATCCAACACCGGGGAGCTGTTTTTT.